This T cell receptor (beta chain) stems from a study of blood T cell repertoires in COVID-19. This CDR3 has 18 residues. Original methodology: Researchers report that nucleated cell counts were estimated from reference gene primer amplification. Some clones are missing from TCRdb's copy, which holds only in-frame ones; the method was immunoSEQ multiplex PCR. The DNA was the basis for D and trimming; V, J and clone size are from that table. The sample gives around 72,000 clones, roughly 80% of which show up once; roughly a sixth is in the top ten. The gene calls are TRBV1 and TRBJ2-5; TRBD2, the D gene given by the table, was not confirmed from the DNA. TRBV1 is an annotated pseudogene. What was sequenced was peripheral blood. The sequence was collected from a human donor in a cohort sampled during active COVID-19. The CDR3 reads CTSSQEWLVDWRGETQYF. DNA for the CDR3: TGCACCAGCAGCCAAGAATGGTTGGTGGACTGGCGTGGAGAGACCCAGTACTTC.